These 29 T cell receptor beta chains share one sample of origin, sequenced in a study of OX40 agonist ivuxolimab in advanced cancers. Libraries were prepared by immunoSEQ multiplex PCR; TCRdb keeps only in-frame clonotypes and omits some of them. The table records roughly 70,000 clones, around 80% of them present only once. Sequencing was performed on CD4+ or CD8+ T cells sorted from blood, taken in a trial of the OX40 agonist ivuxolimab. All receptors derive from an adult with an advanced solid tumor such as melanoma, head and neck, liver or kidney cancer.

This rearrangement joins TRBV2 to TRBJ2-3, with 7 bases identical to TRBD1. The CDR3 contains 16 residues. Unmatched junction bases numbered 9, after V lost 6 bases and J lost 0 bases. Germline V CDR1 and CDR2: SNHLY, FYNNEI. CDR3 protein: CASSNRGDSSTDTQYF. The CDR3, as DNA: TGTGCCAGCAGCAACAGGGGTGATTCTAGCACAGATACGCAGTATTTT.

The chain recombines TRBV18 with TRBJ2-3; 10 nucleotides match TRBD2. J lost 6 bases, V lost 2 bases, and 8 bases had no gene match. The CDR3 covers 16 residues. Germline CDR1 is KGHSH and CDR2 is LQKENI. The CDR3 DNA is TGTGCCAGCTCACCAGTGGAGCTAGCGGGAGCCGATACGCAGTATTTT. As protein: CASSPVELAGADTQYF.

The chain joins TRBV5-4 to TRBJ2-1; either TRBD1 or TRBD2 may supply D (6 bases each). The V end lost 6 bases, the J end lost 7 bases, and 23 bases lay between the germline ends. The CDR3 contains 16 residues. Germline V gene data show CDR1 as SGHNT and CDR2 as YYREEE (reference sequence). The CDR3 DNA reads as TGTGCCAGCAACTTAGGAGTTGGGGGGCCGGGGAATGAGCAGTTCTTC. It yields the protein CASNLGVGGPGNEQFF.

Here the CDR3 reads CASSLELADDEQFF. In nucleotides, the CDR3 is TGTGCCAGCAGCTTAGAATTAGCGGACGATGAGCAGTTCTTC. The chain carries TRBV7-2 and TRBJ2-1; TRBD2 is a possible D gene (6 bases). The CDR3 covers 14 residues. Trimming shortened V by 1 base and J by 8 bases, and 12 bases separated the two germline ends. CDR1 is SGHTA, CDR2 FQGNSA, per germline.

This clone was detected a few times. V usage is TRBV28 and J usage is TRBJ2-4; tentative D call: TRBD1 (6 bases). CDR1 is MDHEN and CDR2 is SYDVKM in the germline V gene. Trimming took off 5 bases at V and 3 bases at J, with 26 bases between the two ends. The CDR3 runs 19 residues. The CDR3 DNA reads TGTGCCAGCAGTGCCTTACCGCAACTTACAGGGATTGTCAAAAACATTCAGTACTTC. This encodes CASSALPQLTGIVKNIQYF.

This chain connects TRBV7-2 to TRBJ2-7; 11 bases fit TRBD2. The germline V gene has CDR1 SGHTA and CDR2 FQGNSA. V lost 6 bases, J lost 7 bases, and 8 bases stayed unmatched. The CDR3 is made up of 14 amino acids. The CDR3 sequence is CASSYSGRVVEQYF. The CDR3 DNA is TGTGCCAGCAGTTATAGCGGGAGGGTTGTGGAGCAGTACTTC.

This rearrangement joins TRBV5-4 to TRBJ1-2; no clear D. V lost 0 bases, J lost 0 bases, and 12 bases lay in between. Germline V gene data show CDR1 as SGHNT and CDR2 as YYREEE (reference sequence). The CDR3 contains 16 residues. CDR3 DNA sequence: TGTGCCAGCAGCTTGGAACGGGCCTCATCTAACTATGGCTACACCTTC. Amino acid sequence: CASSLERASSNYGYTF. Drawing the rest from reference TRBV5-4 and TRBJ1-2, the complete variable domain is ETGVTQSPTHLIKTRGQQVTLRCSSQSGHNTVSWYQQALGQGPQFIFQYYREEENGRGNFPPRFSGLQFPNYSSELNVNALELDDSALYLCASSLERASSNYGYTFGSGTRLTVV.

The CDR3 DNA reads as TGTGCCAGCAGCCGAGCCGACAACACTGAAGCTTTCTTT. Its protein product is CASSRADNTEAFF. The chain combines TRBV5-4 with TRBJ1-1, with D uncertain. This CDR3 region has 13 residues. The germline V gene encodes CDR1 SGHNT and CDR2 YYREEE (reference sequence). V lost 4 bases, J lost 2 bases, and 9 bases lay in between.

This clone has more than one count but fewer than ten. The rearrangement uses TRBV4-3 and TRBJ2-5; D remains unclear. Deletions cut 1 base from V and 4 bases from J, with 13 bases between. Germline lookup yields CDR1 LGHNA and CDR2 YSLEER. CDR3 size: 15 residues. The chain's CDR3 is CASSQVRVWGETQYF. Written as DNA, the CDR3 is TGCGCCAGCAGCCAAGTTAGGGTTTGGGGAGAGACCCAGTACTTC.

This rearrangement joins TRBV5-8 to TRBJ2-5; 9 nucleotides agree with TRBD1. Germline V gene lookup returns CDR1 SGHTS and CDR2 YDEGEE. The CDR3 is made up of 15 amino acids. V dropped 5 bases and J dropped 5; count of bases not matched to a gene: 10. The DNA for the CDR3 is TGTGCCAGCAGGCCCGGACAGGGGAGTACGGAGACCCAGTACTTC. It yields the protein CASRPGQGSTETQYF.

This clone has a handful of counts. The rearrangement joins TRBV2 to TRBJ2-5; D is unresolved. CDR3 size: 13 residues. Germline loops: CDR1 SNHLY, CDR2 FYNNEI. V was pared by 11 bases and J by 2 bases, with 15 bases between. As DNA, the CDR3 is TGTGCCTCAAGACCCAATCCGCAAGAGACCCAGTACTTC. This gives the protein CASRPNPQETQYF.

The DNA for the CDR3 is TGTGCCAGCACTTCCTATCGTGACAGTAACACTGAAGCTTTCTTT. It codes for CASTSYRDSNTEAFF. This chain links TRBV7-2 with TRBJ1-1; a weak D match, TRBD1 (5 bases). CDR1 and CDR2 from the germline V gene are SGHTA and FQGNSA. The CDR3 runs to 15 residues. With 7 bases removed from V and 2 bases from J, the gap between germline ends came to 17 bases.

V gene TRBV28 combines with J gene TRBJ1-4; no firm D call. The germline V gene encodes CDR1 MDHEN and CDR2 SYDVKM. Deletions cut 6 bases from V and 2 bases from J, with 7 bases between. This CDR3 has 13 amino acids. The CDR3 DNA is TGTGCCAGCAGAGACGGGACTAATGAAAAACTGTTTTTT. This translates into CASRDGTNEKLFF.

The rearrangement joins TRBV28 to TRBJ2-7, with 8 bases that match TRBD1. The V gene's germline CDR1 is MDHEN and CDR2 SYDVKM. V lost 8 bases to trimming and J lost 4 bases; unmatched junction nucleotides: 13. The CDR3 spans 15 residues. In DNA, the CDR3 is TGTGCCAGCGCCGAACCCGGGACAGGTGTTTACGAGCAGTACTTC. As protein: CASAEPGTGVYEQYF.

The rearrangement links TRBV28 to TRBJ2-7; D is unclear. The V gene lost 4 bases and the J gene lost 4 bases, with 17 bases spanning the gap. The CDR3 sequence is 15 residues long. Germline lookup yields CDR1 MDHEN and CDR2 SYDVKM. The CDR3 DNA reads TGTGCCAGCAGTTCCGGGCGTCCCCCCTTATACGAGCAGTACTTC. It yields the protein CASSSGRPPLYEQYF.

The chain joins TRBV6-6 to TRBJ2-5, with 9 bases matching TRBD2. From germline, CDR1 is MNHNY and CDR2 SVGAGI (reference sequence). After removal of 6 bases from V and 1 base from J, the junction contained 6 bases not matched to a gene. This CDR3 contains 15 residues. DNA of the CDR3: TGTGCCAGCAGCCGTAGCGGGGGCTCCCAAGAGACCCAGTACTTC. This encodes CASSRSGGSQETQYF.

This clone was counted once. This chain connects TRBV5-8 to TRBJ2-7, with 7 bases aligning to TRBD1. Looked up from germline, CDR1 is SGHTS and CDR2 is YDEGEE. There are 17 residues in the CDR3. The J segment lost 0 bases and the V segment lost 6 bases, leaving 15 bases of the junction unmatched. The CDR3 sequence: CASIPNWGTASSYEQYF. Written as DNA, the CDR3 is TGTGCCAGCATCCCCAATTGGGGGACAGCGAGCTCCTACGAGCAGTACTTC.

This chain joins TRBV9 and TRBJ2-3; maybe TRBD1 (5 bases). CDR3 size: 15 residues. Germline loops: CDR1 SGDLS, CDR2 YYNGEE. Trimming removed 1 base from V and 2 bases from J, with 11 bases in between. The CDR3 spells CASSVSPGHTDTQYF. CDR3 bases: TGTGCCAGCAGCGTATCCCCAGGACACACAGATACGCAGTATTTT. The full variable domain, its missing parts supplied by reference TRBV9 and TRBJ2-3, is DSGVTQTPKHLITATGQRVTLRCSPRSGDLSVYWYQQSLDQGLQFLIQYYNGEERAKGNILERFSAQQFPDLHSELNLSSLELGDSALYFCASSVSPGHTDTQYFGPGTRLTVL.

J is TRBJ1-2 and V is TRBV19; TRBD1 might be the D (6 bases). Looked up from germline, CDR1 is LNHDA and CDR2 is SQIVND (reference sequence). This CDR3 has 12 amino acids. V was cut by 8 bases and J by 3 bases, with 10 bases left in between. The CDR3 DNA sequence: TGTGCCAGTTATAGACAGGACTATGGCTACACCTTC. This codes for CASYRQDYGYTF.

This sequence joins TRBV27 and TRBJ2-1; TRBD2 aligns across 9 bases. CDR1 and CDR2 from the germline V gene are MNHEY and SMNVEV (reference sequence). V lost 6 bases and J lost 12; bases outside the gene matches: 12. The CDR3 totals 14 residues. CDR3: CASSILGGTSRQFF. The CDR3 DNA reads TGTGCCAGCAGCATTTTGGGAGGGACTAGCCGGCAGTTCTTC.

The genes are TRBV5-6 and TRBJ2-5; no clear D gene. Germline V CDR1 and CDR2: SGHDT, YYEEEE. The V end lost 3 bases, the J end lost 3 bases, and 9 bases lay between the germline ends. The length of the CDR3 is 13 residues. CDR3: CASSWGGEETQYF. The CDR3 DNA sequence: TGTGCCAGCAGCTGGGGTGGGGAAGAGACCCAGTACTTC.

The chain joins TRBV19 to TRBJ2-2; 9 bases fit TRBD2. V gave up 10 bases and J gave up 3 bases; unmatched junction bases: 12. This CDR3 contains 16 residues. The V gene's germline CDR1 is LNHDA and CDR2 SQIVND (reference sequence). DNA of the CDR3: TGTGCCACCAAGCCTCGGGCGGGGGGGTACACCGGGGAGCTGTTTTTT. Residues: CATKPRAGGYTGELFF.

The chain recombines TRBV7-2 with TRBJ2-1; the match to TRBD2 covers 9 bases. CDR3 length equals 15 residues. V lost 4 bases and J lost 4; bases outside the gene matches: 5. The V gene's germline CDR1 is SGHTA and CDR2 FQGNSA. CDR3 amino acids: CASSSAGGGYNEQFF. DNA for the CDR3: TGTGCCAGCAGCTCAGCGGGAGGAGGGTACAATGAGCAGTTCTTC.

This clone has a handful of counts. The rearrangement joins TRBV5-4 to TRBJ1-6; the match to TRBD1 covers 8 bases. Trimming at V came to 4 bases and at J to 7 bases, leaving 7 bases not matched to a gene. Looked up from germline, CDR1 is SGHNT and CDR2 is YYREEE (reference sequence). This CDR3 has 15 amino acids. The CDR3 DNA follows: TGTGCCAGCAGCGGACAGGGTCAGTTCAATTCACCCCTCCACTTT. Translating gives CASSGQGQFNSPLHF.

In DNA, the CDR3 is TGTGCCAGTAGTATCGACGGGACTAGCGGGACCAATGAGCAGTTCTTC. Protein sequence: CASSIDGTSGTNEQFF. The chain links TRBV19 to TRBJ2-1, with 13 positions matching TRBD2. The CDR3 runs to 16 residues. V lost 3 bases, J lost 6 bases, and 5 bases stayed unmatched. CDR1 is LNHDA, CDR2 SQIVND, per germline (reference sequence).

This chain connects TRBV9 to TRBJ1-2, with TRBD1 identical over 7 bases. The V gene's germline CDR1 is SGDLS and CDR2 YYNGEE. This CDR3 region has 16 residues. V trimming: 4 bases; J trimming: 1 base; junction bases outside the gene matches: 10. The CDR3 coding sequence is TGTGCCAGCAGCAAGACGGGGACAGCTTTTAACTATGGCTACACCTTC. It specifies CASSKTGTAFNYGYTF.

The chain is built from TRBV5-4 and TRBJ2-1; 13 bases fit TRBD2. Looked up from germline, CDR1 is SGHNT and CDR2 is YYREEE (reference sequence). V trimming: 5 bases; J trimming: 7 bases; junction bases outside the gene matches: 9. There are 16 residues in the CDR3. As DNA, the CDR3 is TGTGCCAGCAGTTCCCGGACTAGCGGGAGAGGTAATGAGCAGTTCTTC. This gives the protein CASSSRTSGRGNEQFF.

This chain joins TRBV28 and TRBJ1-6, with D possibly being TRBD1 (6 bases). CDR3 size: 14 residues. Germline V gene data show CDR1 as MDHEN and CDR2 as SYDVKM. Trimming left V 6 bases short and J 5 bases short, with 11 bases between. Written as DNA, the CDR3 is TGTGCCAGCAGGGCCGGGACAAATAATTCACCCCTCCACTTT. Protein product: CASRAGTNNSPLHF.

This clone was seen a few times. The genes are TRBV5-6 and TRBJ1-1; D is uncertain. The germline V gene has CDR1 SGHDT and CDR2 YYEEEE. Deletions cut 3 bases from V and 5 bases from J, with 8 bases between. CDR3 length: 12 residues. The DNA for the CDR3 is TGTGCCAGCAGCTCGTATGGGACTGAAGCTTTCTTT. The encoded protein is CASSSYGTEAFF.